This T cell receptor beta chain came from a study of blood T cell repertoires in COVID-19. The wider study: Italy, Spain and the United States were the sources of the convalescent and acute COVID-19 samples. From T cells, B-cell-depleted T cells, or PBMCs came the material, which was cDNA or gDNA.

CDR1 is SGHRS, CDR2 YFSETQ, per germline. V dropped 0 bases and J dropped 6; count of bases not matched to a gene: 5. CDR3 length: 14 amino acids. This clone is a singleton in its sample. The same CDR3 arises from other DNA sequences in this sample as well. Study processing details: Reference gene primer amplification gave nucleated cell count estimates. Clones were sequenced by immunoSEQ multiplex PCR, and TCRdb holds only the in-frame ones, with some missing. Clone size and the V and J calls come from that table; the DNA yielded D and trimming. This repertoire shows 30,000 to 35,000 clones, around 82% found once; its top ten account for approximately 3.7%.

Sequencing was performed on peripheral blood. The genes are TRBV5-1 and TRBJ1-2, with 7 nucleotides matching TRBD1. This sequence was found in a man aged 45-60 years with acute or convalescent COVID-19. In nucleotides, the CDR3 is TGCGCCAGCAGCTTGGGACAGGGTTTCGATGGCTACACCTTC. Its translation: CASSLGQGFDGYTF.